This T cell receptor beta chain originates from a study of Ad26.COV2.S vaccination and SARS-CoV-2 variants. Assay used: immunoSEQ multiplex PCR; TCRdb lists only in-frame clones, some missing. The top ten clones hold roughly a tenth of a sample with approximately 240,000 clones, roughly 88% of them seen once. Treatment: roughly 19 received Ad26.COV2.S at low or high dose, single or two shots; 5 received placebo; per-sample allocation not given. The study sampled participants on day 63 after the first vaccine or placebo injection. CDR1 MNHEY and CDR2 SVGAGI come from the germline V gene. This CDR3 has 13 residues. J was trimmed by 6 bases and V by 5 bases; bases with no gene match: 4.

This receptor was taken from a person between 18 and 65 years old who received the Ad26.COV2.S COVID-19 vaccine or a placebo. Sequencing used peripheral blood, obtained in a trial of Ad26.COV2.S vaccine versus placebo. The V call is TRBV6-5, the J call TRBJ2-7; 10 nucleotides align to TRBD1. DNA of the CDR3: TGTGCCAGCAGTCCCGGGACAGGGGCCGAGCAGTACTTC. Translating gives CASSPGTGAEQYF.